This record covers a single TCR beta chain. This clonotype appeared many times. Its specific antigen is unknown. It has no much larger one-base neighbor in the sample; base qualities were not kept. The sample is drawn from a study of T cell repertoires in cytomegalovirus infection (dated 2019 in TCRdb). A note on the overall study: Alongside well-studied HLA-B-restricted epitopes, the peptide stimulations were aimed at recently identified HLA-C-restricted CMV epitopes, whose presentation resists viral immunomodulation. The HLA type of each donor mattered for the analysis, because public TCR beta signatures pointed to carriage of CMV infection along with the matching HLA type.

The intended sense of this specimen's treatment or condition label: in vitro stimulation with specific CMV peptide epitopes to enrich CMV-specific T cells. The CDR3 spans 15 residues, from the cysteine through the phenylalanine. Only the CDR3 region is kept as DNA, spanning 45 bases read in frame from base 1. Reading the germline V gene gives CDR1 SGHTA and CDR2 FQGNSA. V and J lose 1 base and 4 bases, and a span of 11 bases separates them. Broader findings and caveats from the paper: Cumulative frequency of public TCR beta family members discriminated carriers of CMV infection plus the relevant HLA type in this cohort and an independent approximately 370-donor cohort. The ex vivo response was dominated by HLA-C-restricted CMV-specific TCR beta clonotypes, which also provided the single most frequent clonotype in two of eight donors.

Sequencing took place on an Illumina HiSeq 1500. TCRdb applied fastp at Q25 and MiXCR to the public reads, then kept only in-frame beta chains. For every CDR3 protein sequence, its rows merge into one entry that carries the most common genes and DNA. The sample table holds under 850,000 distinct CDR3 sequences, of which roughly 36% were seen once. The top ten constitute about 20% of the sample. The source material was cultured PBMCs, sampled from culture after CMV antigen stimulation. The TCR was taken from a human donor in good health (CMV status not recorded). Some clones in this sample may be carry-over from other donors' samples. The V and J segments used are TRBV7-2 and TRBJ1-3, with no reliable assignment of the D segment. The CDR3 sequence is CASSLDSTEGNTIYF. DNA sequence: TGTGCCAGCAGCTTAGACAGCACAGAGGGAAACACCATATATTTT.